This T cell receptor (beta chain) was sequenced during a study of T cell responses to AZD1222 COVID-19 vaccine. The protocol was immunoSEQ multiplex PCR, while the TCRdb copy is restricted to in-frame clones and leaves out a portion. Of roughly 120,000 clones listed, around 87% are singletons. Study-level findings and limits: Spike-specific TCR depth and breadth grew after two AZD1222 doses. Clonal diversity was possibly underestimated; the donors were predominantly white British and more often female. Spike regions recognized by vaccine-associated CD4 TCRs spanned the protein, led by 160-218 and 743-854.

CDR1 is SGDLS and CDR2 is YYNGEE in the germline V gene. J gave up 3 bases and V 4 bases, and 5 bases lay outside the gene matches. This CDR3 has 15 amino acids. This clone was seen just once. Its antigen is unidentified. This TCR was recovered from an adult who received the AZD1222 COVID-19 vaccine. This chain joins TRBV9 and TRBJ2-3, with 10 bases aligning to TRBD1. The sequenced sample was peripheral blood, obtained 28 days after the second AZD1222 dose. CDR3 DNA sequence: TGTGCCAGCAGCCTCCGGGACAGGGGAACAGATACGCAGTATTTT. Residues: CASSLRDRGTDTQYF.